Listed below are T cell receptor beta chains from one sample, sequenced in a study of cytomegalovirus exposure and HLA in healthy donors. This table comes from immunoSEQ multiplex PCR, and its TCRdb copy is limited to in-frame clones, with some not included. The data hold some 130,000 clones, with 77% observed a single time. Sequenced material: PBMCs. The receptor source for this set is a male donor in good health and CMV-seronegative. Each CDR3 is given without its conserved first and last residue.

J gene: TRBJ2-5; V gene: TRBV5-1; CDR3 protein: ASSSRTSAETQY
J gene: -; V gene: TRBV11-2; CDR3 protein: ASSLGARGRPYEQY
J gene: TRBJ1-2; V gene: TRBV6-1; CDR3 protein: ASSNRQGALGGYT
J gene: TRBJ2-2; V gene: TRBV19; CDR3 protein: ASSIRGGSGTGELF
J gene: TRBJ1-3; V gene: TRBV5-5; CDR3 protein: ASSRDRPSGNTIY
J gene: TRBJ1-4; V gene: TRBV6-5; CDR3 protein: ASSPDRGREKLF
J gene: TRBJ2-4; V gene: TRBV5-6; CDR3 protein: ASSPSLTGDSQY
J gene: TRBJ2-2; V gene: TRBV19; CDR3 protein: ASRSGTRIPGELF
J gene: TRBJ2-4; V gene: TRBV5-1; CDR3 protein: ASSLDPGGILKNIQY
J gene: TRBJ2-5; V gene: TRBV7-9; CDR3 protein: ASSFPGGLGETQY
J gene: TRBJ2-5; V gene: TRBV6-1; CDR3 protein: AGSRDRGETQY
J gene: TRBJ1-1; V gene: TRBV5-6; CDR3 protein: ASSWGQVMNTEAF
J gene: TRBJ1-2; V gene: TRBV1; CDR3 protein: TSSQAQHLSAGGLDYGYT
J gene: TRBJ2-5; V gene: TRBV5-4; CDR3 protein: ASKTSGRARETQY
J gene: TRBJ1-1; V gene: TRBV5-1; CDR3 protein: ASSLVVNTEAF